This T cell receptor (beta chain) was sequenced during a study of shared clonotypes between healthy human individuals. Study conclusions and caveats: Naive subsets generally had larger estimated richness than memory subsets.

Points on this clone: Its target is unknown.

Within Nashville, Tennessee resided all donors, each a Caucasian adult. V was pared by 0 bases and J by 1 base, with 10 bases between. CDR3 length: 15 residues. Germline CDR1 and CDR2: SGHRS and YFSETQ. Every subset had its genomic DNA shared out evenly among several immunoSEQ plates. DNA at around 200 ng, about 30,000 T cell genomes, went into sorted-subset replicate PCRs. Clones were read by immunoSEQ multiplex PCR, and TCRdb kept only the in-frame ones, dropping some. The sample contains 1,400,000 or so clones, just under 99% of which appear only once. This sequence originates from a young man in good health. The sequencing input was naive CD4+ T cells sorted from blood. Regarding subset: CD45RA+ positively selected. This sequence joins TRBV5-1 and TRBJ2-5, with D unresolved. This CDR3 reads CASSLAGFSQETQYF. The CDR3 DNA is TGCGCCAGCAGCTTGGCCGGCTTCAGCCAAGAGACCCAGTACTTC. Drawing the rest from reference TRBV5-1 and TRBJ2-5, the complete variable domain is KAGVTQTPRYLIKTRGQQVTLSCSPISGHRSVSWYQQTPGQGLQFLFEYFSETQRNKGNFPGRFSGRQFSNSRSEMNVSTLELGDSALYLCASSLAGFSQETQYFGPGTRLLVL.